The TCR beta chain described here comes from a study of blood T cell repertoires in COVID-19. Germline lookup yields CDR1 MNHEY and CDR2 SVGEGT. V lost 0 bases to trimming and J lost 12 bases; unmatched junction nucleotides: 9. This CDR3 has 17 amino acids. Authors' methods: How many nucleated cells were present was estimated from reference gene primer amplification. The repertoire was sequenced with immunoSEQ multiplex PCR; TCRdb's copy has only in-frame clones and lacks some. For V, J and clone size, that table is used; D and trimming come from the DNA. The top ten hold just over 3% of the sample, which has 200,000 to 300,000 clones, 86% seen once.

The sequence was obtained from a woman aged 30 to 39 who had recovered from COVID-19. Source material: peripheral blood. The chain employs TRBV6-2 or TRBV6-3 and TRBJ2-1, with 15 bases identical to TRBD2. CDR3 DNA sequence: TGTGCCAGCAGTTACTCGAGGACTAGCGGGGGGGCCATGTGGCAGTTCTTC. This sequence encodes CASSYSRTSGGAMWQFF.